This T cell receptor beta chain was retrieved from a study of blood T cell repertoires in COVID-19. The wider study: Both acute and convalescent COVID-19 samples were obtained from the United States, Italy and Spain. T cells, B-cell-depleted T cells, or PBMCs supplied cDNA or gDNA.

The assay was immunoSEQ multiplex PCR, and TCRdb's table has in-frame clones only and misses some. The sample carries roughly 40,000 clones, about 90% recorded once. Trimming cost V 6 bases and J 4 bases; bases outside gene matches: 5. This CDR3 has 14 amino acids. CDR1 MDHEN and CDR2 SYDVKM come from the germline V gene. The chain carries TRBV28 and TRBJ2-7, with TRBD1 matching over 11 bases. Material for sequencing was peripheral blood. The source is an older woman with acute or convalescent COVID-19. CDR3 bases: TGTGCCAGCAGCCCGAGGGACAGGGGGTACGAGCAGTACGTC. Amino acids: CASSPRDRGYEQYV.